The rows below give T cell receptor beta chains drawn from one sample of a study of human T cells and chemical hapten exposure. TCRdb reanalysed the RACE reads using MiXCR and keeps one entry per CDR3 protein. The data hold some 32,000 distinct CDR3 sequences, with 5% to 6.5% observed a single time. Here the sequenced sample was whole blood, taken in connection with sensitization to the hapten diphenylcyclopropenone (DPC). The source is a man aged 25 to 45 with alopecia areata. Some clones in this sample may be carry-over from other donors' samples. The CDR3 runs from the conserved cysteine through the conserved F or W. The D gene is left open where the match is weak. Clone size is given for some rows only: seen once, a few or many times, or a class if the clone is expanded.

j_call v_call clone_size d_call cdr3_aa cdr3_nt
TRBJ2-7 TRBV12-3/TRBV12-4 many NA CASSAPTDRTYEQYF TGTGCCAGCAGTGCTCCGACAGATCGAACCTACGAGCAGTACTTC
TRBJ1-1 TRBV29-1 many TRBD1 CSAFQGQGNTEAFF TGCAGCGCCTTCCAGGGACAGGGGAACACTGAAGCTTTCTTT
TRBJ2-3 TRBV6-2/TRBV6-3 many TRBD1 CASSTGTGAGTQYF TGTGCCAGCAGTACCGGGACAGGGGCCGGGACGCAGTATTTT
TRBJ1-1 TRBV6-6 many NA CASRLTPATEAFF TGTGCCAGCAGGTTGACCCCGGCGACTGAAGCTTTCTTT
TRBJ2-3 TRBV6-6 NA NA CASTLAEARPDTQYF TGTGCCAGCACTTTAGCGGAAGCACGCCCTGATACGCAGTATTTT
TRBJ2-1 TRBV12-3/TRBV12-4 few TRBD1 CASSLEGTGSYNEQFF TGTGCCAGCAGCTTGGAAGGGACAGGGTCCTACAATGAGCAGTTCTTC
TRBJ1-1 TRBV3-1 many NA CASSQDELEGGGRLNTEAFF TGTGCCAGCAGCCAAGATGAGTTGGAGGGTGGGGGGCGATTGAACACTGAAGCTTTCTTT
TRBJ1-2 TRBV30 many NA CAWSIQGHYGYTF TGTGCCTGGAGCATACAGGGCCACTATGGCTACACCTTC
TRBJ1-1 TRBV6-5 many NA CASSYSEGTEAFF TGTGCCAGCAGTTACTCGGAGGGGACTGAAGCTTTCTTT
TRBJ1-5 TRBV3-2 many NA CASSQDVGAKANQPQHF TGTGCCAGCAGCCAAGATGTCGGGGCCAAGGCCAATCAGCCCCAGCATTTT